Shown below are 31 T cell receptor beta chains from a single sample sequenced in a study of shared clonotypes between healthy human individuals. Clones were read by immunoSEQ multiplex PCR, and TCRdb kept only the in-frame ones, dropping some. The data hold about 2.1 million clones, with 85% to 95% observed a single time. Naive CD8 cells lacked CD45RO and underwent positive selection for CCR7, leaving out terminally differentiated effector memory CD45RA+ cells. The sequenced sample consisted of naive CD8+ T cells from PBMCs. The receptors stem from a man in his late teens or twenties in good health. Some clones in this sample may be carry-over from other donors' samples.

In DNA, the CDR3 is TGTGCCAGCAGTTCACAGATGAACACTGAAGCTTTCTTT. Protein: CASSSQMNTEAFF. J is TRBJ1-1 and V is TRBV28; D is ambiguous. V shed 4 bases and J shed 0 bases, with 6 bases lying between them. Looked up from germline, CDR1 is MDHEN and CDR2 is SYDVKM. The length of the CDR3 is 13 residues.

The CDR3, as DNA: TGTGCCAGCGGGCCAACAGGGTACACTGAAGCTTTCTTT. This translates into CASGPTGYTEAFF. The V gene is TRBV27, the J gene TRBJ1-1; tentatively, D is TRBD1 (6 bases). The CDR3 has 13 amino acids. The germline CDR1 and CDR2 sequences are MNHEY and SMNVEV (reference sequence). V lost 8 bases, J lost 3 bases, and 13 bases lay in between.

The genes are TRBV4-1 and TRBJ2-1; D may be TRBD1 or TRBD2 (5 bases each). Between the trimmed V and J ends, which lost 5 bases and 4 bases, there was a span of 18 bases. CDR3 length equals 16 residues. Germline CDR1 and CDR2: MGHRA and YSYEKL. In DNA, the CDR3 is TGCGCCAGCAGCACCTCCGGGACGGATATATACAATGAGCAGTTCTTC. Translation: CASSTSGTDIYNEQFF.

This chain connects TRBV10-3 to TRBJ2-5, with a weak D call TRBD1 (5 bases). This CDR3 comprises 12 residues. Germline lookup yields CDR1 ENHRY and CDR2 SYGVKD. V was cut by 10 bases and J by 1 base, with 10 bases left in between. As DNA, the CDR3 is TGTGCCAGCCAGGGATTCCAAGAGACCCAGTACTTC. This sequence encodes CASQGFQETQYF.

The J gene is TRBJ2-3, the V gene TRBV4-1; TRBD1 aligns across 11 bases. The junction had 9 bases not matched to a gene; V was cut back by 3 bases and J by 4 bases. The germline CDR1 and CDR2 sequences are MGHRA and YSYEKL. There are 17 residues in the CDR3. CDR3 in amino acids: CASSQIGQGASPDTQYF. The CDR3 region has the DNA TGCGCCAGCAGCCAGATCGGACAGGGGGCGAGCCCAGATACGCAGTATTTT.

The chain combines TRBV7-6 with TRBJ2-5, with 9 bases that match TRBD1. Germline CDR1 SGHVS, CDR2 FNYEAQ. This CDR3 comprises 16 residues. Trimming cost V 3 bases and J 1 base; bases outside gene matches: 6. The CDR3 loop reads CASSFVTGGGQETQYF. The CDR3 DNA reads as TGTGCCAGCAGCTTCGTGACAGGGGGGGGCCAAGAGACCCAGTACTTC.

CDR3 in DNA: TGTGCCAGCAGTCCAAGCTCGGGGGAGCAGTACTTC. It is translated as CASSPSSGEQYF. The V gene is TRBV27, the J gene TRBJ2-7; a weak D match, TRBD2 (5 bases). There are 12 residues in the CDR3. Germline CDR1 and CDR2: MNHEY and SMNVEV (reference sequence). The V end lost 5 bases, the J end lost 7 bases, and 12 bases lay between the germline ends.

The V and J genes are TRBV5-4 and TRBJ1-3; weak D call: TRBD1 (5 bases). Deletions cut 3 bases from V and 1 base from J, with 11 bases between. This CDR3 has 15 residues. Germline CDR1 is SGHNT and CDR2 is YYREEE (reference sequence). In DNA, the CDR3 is TGTGCCAGCAGCTGGGGGATAGAGTCTGGAAACACCATATATTTT. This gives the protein CASSWGIESGNTIYF.

The chain's CDR3 is CASSWDGYSGANVLTF. The CDR3 nucleotides read TGTGCCAGCAGCTGGGACGGGTACTCTGGGGCCAACGTCCTGACTTTC. The V call is TRBV7-9, the J call TRBJ2-6; D is perhaps TRBD1 or TRBD2 (5 bases each). V dropped 4 bases and J dropped 0 bases, with 10 bases sitting between them. The CDR3 runs 16 residues. Germline-derived CDR1 and CDR2 are SEHNR and FQNEAQ (reference sequence).

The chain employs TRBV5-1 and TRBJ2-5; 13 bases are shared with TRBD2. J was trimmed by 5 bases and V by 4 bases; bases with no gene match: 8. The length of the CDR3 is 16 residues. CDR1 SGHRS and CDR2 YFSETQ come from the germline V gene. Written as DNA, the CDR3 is TGCGCCAGCAGCGGGGGGATGACTAGCGGGAGGGAGACCCAGTACTTC. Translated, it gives CASSGGMTSGRETQYF.

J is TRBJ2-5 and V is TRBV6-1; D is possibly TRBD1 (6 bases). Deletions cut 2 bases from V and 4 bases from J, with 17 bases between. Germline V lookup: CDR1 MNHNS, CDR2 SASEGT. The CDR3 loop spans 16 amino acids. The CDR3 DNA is TGTGCCAGCAGTGAAAGGGCAGGGGAGTTAGTAGAGACCCAGTACTTC. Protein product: CASSERAGELVETQYF.

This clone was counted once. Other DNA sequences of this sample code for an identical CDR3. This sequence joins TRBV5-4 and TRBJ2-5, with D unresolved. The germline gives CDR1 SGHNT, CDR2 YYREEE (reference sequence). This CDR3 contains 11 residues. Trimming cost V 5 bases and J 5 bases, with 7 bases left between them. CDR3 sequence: CASSSRETQYF. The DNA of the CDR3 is TGTGCCAGCAGTTCGCGGGAGACCCAGTACTTC.

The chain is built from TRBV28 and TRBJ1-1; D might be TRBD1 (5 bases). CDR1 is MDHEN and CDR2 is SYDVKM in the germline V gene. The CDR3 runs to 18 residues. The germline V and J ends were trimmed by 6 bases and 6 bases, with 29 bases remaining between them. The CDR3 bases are TGTGCCAGCAGCGATTTCCCTACCATGGGGACGTCTGTTTCTGAAGCTTTCTTT. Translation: CASSDFPTMGTSVSEAFF.

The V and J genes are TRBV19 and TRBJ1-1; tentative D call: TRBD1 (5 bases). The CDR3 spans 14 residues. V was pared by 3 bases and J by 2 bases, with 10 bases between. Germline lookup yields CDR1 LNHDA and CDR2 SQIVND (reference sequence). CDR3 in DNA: TGTGCCAGTAGTATGCAGGGATCCAACACTGAAGCTTTCTTT. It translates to CASSMQGSNTEAFF.

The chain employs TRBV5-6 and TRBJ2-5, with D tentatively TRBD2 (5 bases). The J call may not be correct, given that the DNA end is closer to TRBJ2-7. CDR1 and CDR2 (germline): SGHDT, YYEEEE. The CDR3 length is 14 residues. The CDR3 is CASSLDGELYEQYF. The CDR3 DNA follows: TGTGCCAGCAGCTTGGACGGGGAGCTCTACGAGCAGTACTTC.

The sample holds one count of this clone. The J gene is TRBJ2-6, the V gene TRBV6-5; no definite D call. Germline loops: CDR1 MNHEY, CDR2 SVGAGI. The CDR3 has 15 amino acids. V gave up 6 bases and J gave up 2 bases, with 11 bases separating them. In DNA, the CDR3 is TGTGCCAGCAGGCAGGCCTTCCCTGGGGCCAACGTCCTGACTTTC. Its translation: CASRQAFPGANVLTF.

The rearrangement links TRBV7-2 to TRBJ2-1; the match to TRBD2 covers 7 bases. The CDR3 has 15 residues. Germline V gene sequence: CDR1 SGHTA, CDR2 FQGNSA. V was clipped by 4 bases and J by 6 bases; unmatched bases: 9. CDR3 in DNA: TGTGCCAGCAGCTCCCCGGCGGGAGTCGGCAATGAGCAGTTCTTC. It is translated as CASSSPAGVGNEQFF.

CDR3 sequence: CASTPTGFRTDTQYF. The DNA for the CDR3 is TGTGCCAGCACCCCGACAGGGTTTCGCACAGATACGCAGTATTTT. The chain has TRBV9 and TRBJ2-3; 7 nucleotides match TRBD1. Trimming took 6 bases from V and 1 from J; bases not matched to a gene: 8. Looked up from germline, CDR1 is SGDLS and CDR2 is YYNGEE. CDR3 size: 15 residues.

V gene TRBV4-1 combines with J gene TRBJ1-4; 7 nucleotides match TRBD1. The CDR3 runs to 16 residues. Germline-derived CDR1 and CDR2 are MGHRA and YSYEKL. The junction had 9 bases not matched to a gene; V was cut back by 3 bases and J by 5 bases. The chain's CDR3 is CASSHGPDRLNEKLFF. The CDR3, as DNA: TGCGCCAGCAGCCATGGGCCGGACAGGTTGAATGAAAAACTGTTTTTT.

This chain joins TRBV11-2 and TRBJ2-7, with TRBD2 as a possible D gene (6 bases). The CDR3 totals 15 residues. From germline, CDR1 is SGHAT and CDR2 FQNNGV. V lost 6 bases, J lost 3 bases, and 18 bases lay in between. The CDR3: CASSPGLTGLYEQYF. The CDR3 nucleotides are TGTGCCAGCAGTCCCGGACTAACGGGACTCTACGAGCAGTACTTC.

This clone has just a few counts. The CDR3 nucleotides are TGTGCCAGCAGCTTATGGGGACAGGGGAACACTGAAGCTTTCTTT. Translating it yields CASSLWGQGNTEAFF. This chain uses TRBV7-9 with TRBJ1-1, with 9 bases lining up with TRBD1. This CDR3 spans 15 amino acids. Germline V gene sequence: CDR1 SEHNR, CDR2 FQNEAQ (reference sequence). V trimming: 2 bases; J trimming: 1 base; junction bases outside the gene matches: 2.

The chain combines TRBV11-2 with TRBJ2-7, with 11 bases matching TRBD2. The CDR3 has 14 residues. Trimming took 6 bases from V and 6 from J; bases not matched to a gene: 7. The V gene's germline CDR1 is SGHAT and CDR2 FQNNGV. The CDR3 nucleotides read TGTGCCAGCAGTCATACCGGGACTAGCGGCGAGCAGTACTTC. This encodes CASSHTGTSGEQYF.

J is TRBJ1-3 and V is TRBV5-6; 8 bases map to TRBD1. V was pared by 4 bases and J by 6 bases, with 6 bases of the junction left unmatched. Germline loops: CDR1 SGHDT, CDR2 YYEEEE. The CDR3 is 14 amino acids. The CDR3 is CASSPSTGVNTIYF. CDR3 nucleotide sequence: TGTGCCAGCAGCCCCTCGACAGGGGTAAACACCATATATTTT.

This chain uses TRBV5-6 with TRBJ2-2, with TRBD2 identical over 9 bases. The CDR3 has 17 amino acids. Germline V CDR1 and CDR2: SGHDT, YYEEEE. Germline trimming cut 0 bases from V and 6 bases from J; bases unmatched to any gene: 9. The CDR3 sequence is CASSLAVIAGVAGELFF. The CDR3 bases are TGTGCCAGCAGCTTGGCCGTGATAGCGGGAGTTGCCGGGGAGCTGTTTTTT.

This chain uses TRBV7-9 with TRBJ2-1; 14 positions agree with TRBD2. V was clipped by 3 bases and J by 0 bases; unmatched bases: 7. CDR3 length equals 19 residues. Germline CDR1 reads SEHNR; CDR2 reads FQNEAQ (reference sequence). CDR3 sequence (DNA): TGTGCCAGCAGCTTTCCGACTAGCGGGAGGGCTCACTCCTACAATGAGCAGTTCTTC. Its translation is CASSFPTSGRAHSYNEQFF.

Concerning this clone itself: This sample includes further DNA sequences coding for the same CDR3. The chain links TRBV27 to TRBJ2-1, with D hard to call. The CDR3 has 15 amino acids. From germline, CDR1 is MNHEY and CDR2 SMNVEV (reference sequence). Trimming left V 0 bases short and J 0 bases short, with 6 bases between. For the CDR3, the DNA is TGTGCCAGCAGTTTATCACAGAGCTCCTACAATGAGCAGTTCTTC. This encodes CASSLSQSSYNEQFF.

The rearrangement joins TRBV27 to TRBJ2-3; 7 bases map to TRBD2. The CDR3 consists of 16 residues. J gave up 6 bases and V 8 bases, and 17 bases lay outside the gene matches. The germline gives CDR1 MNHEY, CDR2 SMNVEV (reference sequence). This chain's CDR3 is CASSRRASGFTDTQYF. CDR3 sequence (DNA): TGTGCCAGCTCCCGACGGGCTAGCGGATTCACGGATACGCAGTATTTT.

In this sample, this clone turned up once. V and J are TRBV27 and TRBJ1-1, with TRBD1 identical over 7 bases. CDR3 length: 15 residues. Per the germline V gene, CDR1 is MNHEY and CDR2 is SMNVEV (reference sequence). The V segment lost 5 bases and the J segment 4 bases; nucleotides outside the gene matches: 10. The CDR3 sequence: CASSPQGEGFTEAFF. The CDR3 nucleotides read TGTGCCAGCAGTCCGCAGGGGGAGGGATTCACTGAAGCTTTCTTT.

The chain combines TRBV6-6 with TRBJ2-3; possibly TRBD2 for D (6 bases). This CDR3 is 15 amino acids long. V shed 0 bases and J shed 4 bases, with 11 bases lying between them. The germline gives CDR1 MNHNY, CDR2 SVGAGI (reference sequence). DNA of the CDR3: TGTGCCAGCAGTTACTCACCGGGAGCGGCAGATACGCAGTATTTT. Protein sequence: CASSYSPGAADTQYF.

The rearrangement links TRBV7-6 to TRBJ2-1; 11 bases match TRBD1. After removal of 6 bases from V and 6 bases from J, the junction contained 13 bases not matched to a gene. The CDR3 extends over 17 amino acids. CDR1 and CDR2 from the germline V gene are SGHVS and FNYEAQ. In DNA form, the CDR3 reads TGTGCCAGCAGTACTATGCTCGGGACAGGGGGTTCCAATGAGCAGTTCTTC. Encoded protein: CASSTMLGTGGSNEQFF.

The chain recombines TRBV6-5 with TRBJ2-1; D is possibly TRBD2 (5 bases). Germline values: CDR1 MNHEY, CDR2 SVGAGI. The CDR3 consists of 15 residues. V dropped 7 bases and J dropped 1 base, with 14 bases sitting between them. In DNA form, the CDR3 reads TGTGCCAGCACCTACGAGGGCGGTTCCTACAATGAGCAGTTCTTC. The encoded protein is CASTYEGGSYNEQFF.